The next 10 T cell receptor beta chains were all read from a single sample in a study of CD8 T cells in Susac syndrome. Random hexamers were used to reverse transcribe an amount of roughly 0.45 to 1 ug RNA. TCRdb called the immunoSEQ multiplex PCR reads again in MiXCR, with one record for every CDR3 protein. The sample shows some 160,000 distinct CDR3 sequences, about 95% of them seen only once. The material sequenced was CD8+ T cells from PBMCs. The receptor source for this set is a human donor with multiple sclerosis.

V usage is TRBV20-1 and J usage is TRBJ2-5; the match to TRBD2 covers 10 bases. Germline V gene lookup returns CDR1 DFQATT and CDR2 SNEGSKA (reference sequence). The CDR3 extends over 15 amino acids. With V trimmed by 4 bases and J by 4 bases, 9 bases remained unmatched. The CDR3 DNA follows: TGCAGTGCTACCCTAGCGGGAGTCGCTGGAGAGACCCAGTACTTC. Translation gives CSATLAGVAGETQYF.

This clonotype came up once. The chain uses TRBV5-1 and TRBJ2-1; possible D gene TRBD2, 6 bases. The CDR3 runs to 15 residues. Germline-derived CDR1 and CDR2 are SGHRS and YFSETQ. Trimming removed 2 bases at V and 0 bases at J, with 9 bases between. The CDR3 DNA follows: TGCGCCAGCAGCTTTGGGGACTCCTCCTACAATGAGCAGTTCTTC. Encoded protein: CASSFGDSSYNEQFF.

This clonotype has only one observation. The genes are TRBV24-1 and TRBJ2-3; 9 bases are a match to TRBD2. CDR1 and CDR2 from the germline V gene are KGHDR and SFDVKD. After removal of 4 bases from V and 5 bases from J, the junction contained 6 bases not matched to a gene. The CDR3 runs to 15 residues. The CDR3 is CATSDLAGREDTQYF. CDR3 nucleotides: TGTGCCACCAGTGACCTAGCGGGAAGGGAAGATACGCAGTATTTT.

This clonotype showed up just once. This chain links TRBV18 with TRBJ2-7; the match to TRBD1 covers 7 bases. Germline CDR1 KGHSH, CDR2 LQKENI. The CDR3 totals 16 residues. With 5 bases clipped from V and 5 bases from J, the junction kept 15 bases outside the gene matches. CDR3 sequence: CASSSSRDRARDEQYF. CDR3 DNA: TGTGCCAGCTCATCGAGCCGGGACAGAGCTCGGGACGAGCAGTACTTC.

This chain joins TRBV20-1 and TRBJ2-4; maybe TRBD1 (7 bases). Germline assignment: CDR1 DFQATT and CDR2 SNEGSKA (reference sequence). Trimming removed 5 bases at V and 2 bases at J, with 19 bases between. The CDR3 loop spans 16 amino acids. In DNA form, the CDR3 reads TGCAGTGCTCGACAGGGAATGGGGAGGCCCAAAAACATTCAGTACTTC. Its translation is CSARQGMGRPKNIQYF.

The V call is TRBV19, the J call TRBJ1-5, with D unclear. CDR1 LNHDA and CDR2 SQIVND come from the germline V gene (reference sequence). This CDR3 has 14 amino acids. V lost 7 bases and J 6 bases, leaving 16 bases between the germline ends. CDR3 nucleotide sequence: TGTGCCAGTACCCCGAGTCTCACGGGTCAGCCCCAGCATTTT. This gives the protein CASTPSLTGQPQHF.

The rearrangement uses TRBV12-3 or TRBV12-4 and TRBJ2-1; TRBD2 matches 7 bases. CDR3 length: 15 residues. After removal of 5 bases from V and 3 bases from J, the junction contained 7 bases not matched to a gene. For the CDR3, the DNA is TGTGCCAGCAGTCTCCTAGCGGAAGGCTACAATGAGCAGTTCTTC. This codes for CASSLLAEGYNEQFF.

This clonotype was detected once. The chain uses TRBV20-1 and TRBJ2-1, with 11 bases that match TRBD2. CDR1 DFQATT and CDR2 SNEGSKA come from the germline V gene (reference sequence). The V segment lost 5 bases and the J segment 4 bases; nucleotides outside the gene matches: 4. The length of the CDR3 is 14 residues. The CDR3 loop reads CSALLAGGYNEQFF. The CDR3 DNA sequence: TGCAGTGCTCTCCTAGCGGGGGGATACAATGAGCAGTTCTTC.

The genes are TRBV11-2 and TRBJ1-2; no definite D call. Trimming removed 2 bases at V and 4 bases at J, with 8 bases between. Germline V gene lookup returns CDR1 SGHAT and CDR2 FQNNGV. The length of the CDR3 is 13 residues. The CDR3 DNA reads TGTGCCAGCAGCTTAAGAGGTTTCTATGGCTACACCTTC. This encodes CASSLRGFYGYTF. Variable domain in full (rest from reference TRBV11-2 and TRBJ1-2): EAGVAQSPRYKIIEKRQSVAFWCNPISGHATLYWYQQILGQGPKLLIQFQNNGVVDDSQLPKDRFSAERLKGVDSTLKIQPAKLEDSAVYLCASSLRGFYGYTFGSGTRLTVV.

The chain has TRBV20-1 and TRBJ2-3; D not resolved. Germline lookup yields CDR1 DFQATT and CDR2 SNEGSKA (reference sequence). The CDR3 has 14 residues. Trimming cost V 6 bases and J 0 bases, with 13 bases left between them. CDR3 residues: CSADRGPSTDTQYF. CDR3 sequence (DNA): TGCAGTGCCGACCGAGGACCAAGCACAGATACGCAGTATTTT.